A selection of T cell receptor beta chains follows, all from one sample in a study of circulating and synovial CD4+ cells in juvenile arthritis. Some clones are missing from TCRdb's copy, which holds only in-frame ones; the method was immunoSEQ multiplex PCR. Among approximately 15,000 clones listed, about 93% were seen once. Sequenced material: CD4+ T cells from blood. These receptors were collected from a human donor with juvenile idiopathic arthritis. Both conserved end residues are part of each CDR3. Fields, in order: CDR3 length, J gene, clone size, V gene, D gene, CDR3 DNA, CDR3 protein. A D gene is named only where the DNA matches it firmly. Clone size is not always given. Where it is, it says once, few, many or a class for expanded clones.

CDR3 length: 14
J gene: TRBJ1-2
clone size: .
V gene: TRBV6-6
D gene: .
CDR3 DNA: TGTGCCAGCAGTACCCGGAGTCTGGTCCGGGGCTACACCTTC
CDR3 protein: CASSTRSLVRGYTF

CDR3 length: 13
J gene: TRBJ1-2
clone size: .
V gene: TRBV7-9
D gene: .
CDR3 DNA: TGTGCCAGCAGCTTCGGCGCGGGTGATGGCTACACCTTC
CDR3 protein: CASSFGAGDGYTF

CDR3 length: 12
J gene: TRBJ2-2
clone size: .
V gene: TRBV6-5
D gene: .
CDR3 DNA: TGTGCCAGCAGTCTATACACCGGGGAGCTGTTTTTT
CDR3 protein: CASSLYTGELFF

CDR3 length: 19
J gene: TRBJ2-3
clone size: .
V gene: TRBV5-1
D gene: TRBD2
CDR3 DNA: TGCGCCAGCAGCTGGATGGGACTAGCGGGAAGGACTAGCACAGATACGCAGTATTTT
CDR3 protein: CASSWMGLAGRTSTDTQYF

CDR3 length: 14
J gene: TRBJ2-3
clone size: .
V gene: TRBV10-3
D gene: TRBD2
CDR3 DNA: TGTGCCATCAGTGAAGGTACTAGCGGAGATACGCAGTATTTT
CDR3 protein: CAISEGTSGDTQYF

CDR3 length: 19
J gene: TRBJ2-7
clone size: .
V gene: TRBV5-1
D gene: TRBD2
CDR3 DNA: TGCGCCAGCAGCTTGTCGCCGTCCGGGGGGGGGCGACATTCCTACGAGCAGTACTTC
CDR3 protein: CASSLSPSGGGRHSYEQYF

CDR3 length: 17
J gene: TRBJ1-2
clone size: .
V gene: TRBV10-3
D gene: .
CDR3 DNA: TGTGCCATCAGCCCGGGACTCCCTGTTCCGATGAACTATGGCTACACCTTC
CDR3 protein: CAISPGLPVPMNYGYTF

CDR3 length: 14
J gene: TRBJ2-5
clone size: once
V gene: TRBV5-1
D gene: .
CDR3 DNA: TGCGCCAGCAGGTATGACAGCATACAAGAGACCCAGTACTTC
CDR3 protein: CASRYDSIQETQYF

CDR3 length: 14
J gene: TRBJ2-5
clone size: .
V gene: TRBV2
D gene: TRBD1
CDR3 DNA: TGTGCCAGCAGCGGACAGGGTAGCGTAGAGACCCAGTACTTC
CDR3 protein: CASSGQGSVETQYF

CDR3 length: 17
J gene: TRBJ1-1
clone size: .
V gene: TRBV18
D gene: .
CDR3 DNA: TGTGCCAGCTCACGGCGACAGTCCGATTCGACTGGCACTGAAGCTTTCTTT
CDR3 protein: CASSRRQSDSTGTEAFF

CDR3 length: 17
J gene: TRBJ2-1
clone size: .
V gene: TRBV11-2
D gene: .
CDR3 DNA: TGTGCCAGCAGCACGGCAACTAGCTGGGGCTCCTACAATGAGCAGTTCTTC
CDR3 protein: CASSTATSWGSYNEQFF

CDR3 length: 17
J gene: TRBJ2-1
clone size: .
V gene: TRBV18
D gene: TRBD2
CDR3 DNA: TGTGCCAGCTCACCCGGCCGGGGCGGGGGATCCTACAATGAGCAGTTCTTC
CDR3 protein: CASSPGRGGGSYNEQFF

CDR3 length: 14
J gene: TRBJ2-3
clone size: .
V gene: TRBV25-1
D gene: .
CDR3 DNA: TGTGCCAGCAGTAAGATCGGCAGGGCGGATACGCAGTATTTT
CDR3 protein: CASSKIGRADTQYF

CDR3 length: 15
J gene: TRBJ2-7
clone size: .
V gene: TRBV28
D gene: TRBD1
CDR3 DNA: TGTGCCAGCAGTTTGGGCGACAGGGGTTCCTACGAGCAGTACTTC
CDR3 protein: CASSLGDRGSYEQYF

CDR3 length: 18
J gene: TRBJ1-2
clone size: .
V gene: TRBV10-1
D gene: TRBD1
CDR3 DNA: TGCGCCAGCAGTGACGGGGCGAGCTCTTGGACAGGGGTGCATGGCTACACCTTC
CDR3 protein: CASSDGASSWTGVHGYTF

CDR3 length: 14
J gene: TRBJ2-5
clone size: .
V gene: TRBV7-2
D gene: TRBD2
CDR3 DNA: TGTGCCAGCAGCTTCCAGCGGGGGCAAGAGACCCAGTACTTC
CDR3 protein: CASSFQRGQETQYF

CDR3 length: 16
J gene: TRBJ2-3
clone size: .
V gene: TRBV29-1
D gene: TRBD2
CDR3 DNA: TGCAGCGTTGAACTTAGACTAGCCATCAGTGGAGATACGCAGTATTTT
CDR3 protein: CSVELRLAISGDTQYF

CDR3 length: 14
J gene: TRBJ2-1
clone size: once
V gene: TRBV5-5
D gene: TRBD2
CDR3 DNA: TGTGCCAGCAGCCCGACTAGCGGGATCGGTGAGCAGTTCTTC
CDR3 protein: CASSPTSGIGEQFF

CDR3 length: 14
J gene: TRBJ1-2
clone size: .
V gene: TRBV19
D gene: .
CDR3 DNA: TGTGCCAGTAGTATTTACAGGGCAGCCTATGGCTACACCTTC
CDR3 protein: CASSIYRAAYGYTF

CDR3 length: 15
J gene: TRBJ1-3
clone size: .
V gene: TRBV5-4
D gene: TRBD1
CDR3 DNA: TGTGCCAGCAGCCCTGGACAGGGAGGAGGAAACACCATATATTTT
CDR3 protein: CASSPGQGGGNTIYF

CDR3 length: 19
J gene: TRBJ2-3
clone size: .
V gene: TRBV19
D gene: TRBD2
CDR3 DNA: TGTGCCAGTAGTGGTGCCTTGGCGGGGGGGCCGCCTAGCACAGATACGCAGTATTTT
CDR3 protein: CASSGALAGGPPSTDTQYF

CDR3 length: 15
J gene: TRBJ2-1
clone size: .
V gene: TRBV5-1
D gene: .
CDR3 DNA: TGCGCCAGCAGCTTGCGCGGGATAGGTTACAATGAGCAGTTCTTC
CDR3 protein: CASSLRGIGYNEQFF

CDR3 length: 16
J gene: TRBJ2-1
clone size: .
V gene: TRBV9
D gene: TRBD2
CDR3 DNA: TGTGCCAGCAGCGCCTCGACTAGCGGGGGGGCAGATGAGCAGTTCTTC
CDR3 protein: CASSASTSGGADEQFF

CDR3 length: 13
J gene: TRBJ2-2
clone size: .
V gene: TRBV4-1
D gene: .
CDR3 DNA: TGCGCCAGCAGCCAAGTTACGCGCGGGGAGCTGTTTTTT
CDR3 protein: CASSQVTRGELFF

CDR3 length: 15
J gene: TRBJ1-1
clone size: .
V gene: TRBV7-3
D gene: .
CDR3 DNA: TGTGCCAGCAGCTTAGATTCAGGGATGAACACTGAAGCTTTCTTT
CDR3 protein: CASSLDSGMNTEAFF

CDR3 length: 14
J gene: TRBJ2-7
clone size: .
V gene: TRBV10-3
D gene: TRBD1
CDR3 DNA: TGTGCCATCAGAACCGGGACAGGGGAGGGCGAGCAGTACTTC
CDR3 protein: CAIRTGTGEGEQYF

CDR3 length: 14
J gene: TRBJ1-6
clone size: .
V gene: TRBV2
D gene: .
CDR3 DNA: TGTGCCAGCCGCAGGGGAGTTCGTAATTCACCCCTCCACTTT
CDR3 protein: CASRRGVRNSPLHF

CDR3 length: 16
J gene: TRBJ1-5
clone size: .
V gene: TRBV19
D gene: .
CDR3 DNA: TGTGCCAGTAGTATAATCACAGGAAAGAGCAATCAGCCCCAGCATTTT
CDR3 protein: CASSIITGKSNQPQHF

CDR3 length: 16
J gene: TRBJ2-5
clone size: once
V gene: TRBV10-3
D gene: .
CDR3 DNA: TGTGCCATCAGTGAGAGGCAAGCGGCCCTCCAAGAGACCCAGTACTTC
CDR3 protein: CAISERQAALQETQYF

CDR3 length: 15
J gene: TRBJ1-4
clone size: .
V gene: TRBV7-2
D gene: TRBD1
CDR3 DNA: TGTGCCAGCAGCATTATGACAGGGCTTGAGGAAAAACTGTTTTTT
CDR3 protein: CASSIMTGLEEKLFF

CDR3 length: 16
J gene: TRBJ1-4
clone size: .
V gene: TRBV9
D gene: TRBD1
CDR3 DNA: TGTGCCAGCAGCGAATCGGACAGGGCCGGGGGAGAAAAACTGTTTTTT
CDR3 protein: CASSESDRAGGEKLFF

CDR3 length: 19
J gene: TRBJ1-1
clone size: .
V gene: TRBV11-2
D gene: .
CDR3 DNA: TGTGCCAGCAGCGCCCGGGACTCAAGGTCCCCTTTGGGGAACACTGAAGCTTTCTTT
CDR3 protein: CASSARDSRSPLGNTEAFF

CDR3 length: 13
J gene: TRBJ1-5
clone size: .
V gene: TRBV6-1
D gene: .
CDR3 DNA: TGTGCCAGCCGCCCGCGGGCTTCGGAGCCCCAGCATTTT
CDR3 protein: CASRPRASEPQHF

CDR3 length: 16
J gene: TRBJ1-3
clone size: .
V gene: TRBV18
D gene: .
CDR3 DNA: TGTGCCAGCTCACCACTGACTACCTTATCTGGAAACACCATATATTTT
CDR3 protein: CASSPLTTLSGNTIYF

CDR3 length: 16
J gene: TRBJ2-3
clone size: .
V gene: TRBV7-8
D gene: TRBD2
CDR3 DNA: TGTGCCAGCAGCTTCGGGACTAGCGGGAGTGCAGATACGCAGTATTTT
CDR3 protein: CASSFGTSGSADTQYF

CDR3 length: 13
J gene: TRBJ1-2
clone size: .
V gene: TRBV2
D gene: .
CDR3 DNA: TGTGCCAGCGGGGGCCAGATTCTATATGGCTACACCTTC
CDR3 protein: CASGGQILYGYTF

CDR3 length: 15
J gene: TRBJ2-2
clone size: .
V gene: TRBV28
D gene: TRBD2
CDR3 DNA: TGTGCCAGCGCAAGCGGGGGGCAGAACACCGGGGAGCTGTTTTTT
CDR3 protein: CASASGGQNTGELFF

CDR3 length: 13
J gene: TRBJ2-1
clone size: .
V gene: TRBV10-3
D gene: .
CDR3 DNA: TGTGCCATCAGTGCTAGCTTGGCCAATGAGCAGTTCTTC
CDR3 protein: CAISASLANEQFF

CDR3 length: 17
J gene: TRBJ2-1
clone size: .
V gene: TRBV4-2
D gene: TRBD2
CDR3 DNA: TGTGCCAGCAGCCGTGAAGTAGCGGGAGACTCCTACAATGAGCAGTTCTTC
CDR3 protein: CASSREVAGDSYNEQFF

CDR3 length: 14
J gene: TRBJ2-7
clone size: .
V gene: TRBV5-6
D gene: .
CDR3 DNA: TGTGCCAGCAGACTACGGGGAAACTCCTACGAGCAGTACTTC
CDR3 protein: CASRLRGNSYEQYF

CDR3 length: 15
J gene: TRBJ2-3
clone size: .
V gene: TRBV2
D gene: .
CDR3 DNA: TGTGCCAGCAGTGATGCGTTAGTTCGCACAGATACGCAGTATTTT
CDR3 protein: CASSDALVRTDTQYF

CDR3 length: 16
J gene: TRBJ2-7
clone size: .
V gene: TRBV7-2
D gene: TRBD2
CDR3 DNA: TGTGCCAGCAGCTTAGTAGGGACTAGCGGGAACTACGAGCAGTACTTC
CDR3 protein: CASSLVGTSGNYEQYF

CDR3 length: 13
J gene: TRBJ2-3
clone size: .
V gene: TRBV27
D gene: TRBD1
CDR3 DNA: TGTGCCAGCAGCTCGACAGGGGGCGATACGCAGTATTTT
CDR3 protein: CASSSTGGDTQYF

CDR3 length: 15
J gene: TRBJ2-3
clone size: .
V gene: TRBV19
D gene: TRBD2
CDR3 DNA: TGTGCCAGTAGTACTAGCGGGGGGAGCACAGATACGCAGTATTTT
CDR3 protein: CASSTSGGSTDTQYF

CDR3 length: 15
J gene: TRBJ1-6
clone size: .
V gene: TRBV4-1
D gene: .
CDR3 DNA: TGCGCCAGCAGCGTACAGGGCTCCTATAATTCCCCCCTCCACTTT
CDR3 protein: CASSVQGSYNSPLHF

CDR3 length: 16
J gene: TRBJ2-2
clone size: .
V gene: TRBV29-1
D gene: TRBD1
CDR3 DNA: TGCAGCGTTGGCTCCCCCGGACAGGGCGACACCGGGGAGCTGTTTTTT
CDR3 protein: CSVGSPGQGDTGELFF

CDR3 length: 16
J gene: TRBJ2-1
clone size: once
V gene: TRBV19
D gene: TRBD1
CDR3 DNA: TGTGCCAGTAGTATGAAGACAGGGCGAAATTACAATGAGCAGTTCTTC
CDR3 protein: CASSMKTGRNYNEQFF

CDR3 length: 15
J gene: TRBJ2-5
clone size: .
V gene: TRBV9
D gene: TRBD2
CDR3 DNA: TGTGCCAGCAGCCCCAGACTAGCCCACGGGGAGACCCAGTACTTC
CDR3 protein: CASSPRLAHGETQYF

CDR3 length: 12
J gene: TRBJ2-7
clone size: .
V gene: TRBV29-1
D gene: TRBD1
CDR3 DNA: TGCAGCGTTGCGGGACAGGGTTACGAGCAGTACTTC
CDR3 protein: CSVAGQGYEQYF

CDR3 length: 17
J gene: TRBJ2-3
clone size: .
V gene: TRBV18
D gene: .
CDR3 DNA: TGTGCCAGCTCACCACCCCAGGGGACGGTTTCTGCAGATACGCAGTATTTT
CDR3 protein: CASSPPQGTVSADTQYF

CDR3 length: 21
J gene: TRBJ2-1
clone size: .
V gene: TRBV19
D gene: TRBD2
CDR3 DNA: TGTGCCAGTAGTATTATATTCTATCGACTAGCGGGAGAGGATCCCTACAATGAGCAGTTCTTC
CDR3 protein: CASSIIFYRLAGEDPYNEQFF

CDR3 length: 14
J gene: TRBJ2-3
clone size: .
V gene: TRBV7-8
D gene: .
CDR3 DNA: TGTGCCAGCAGCATCAACTCGAGGCTAGGGGCGCAGTATTTT
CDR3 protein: CASSINSRLGAQYF

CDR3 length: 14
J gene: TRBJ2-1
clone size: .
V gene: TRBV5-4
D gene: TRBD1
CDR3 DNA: TGTGCCAGCAGGCTTCAGGGGGCCCCCAATGAGCAGTTCTTC
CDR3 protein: CASRLQGAPNEQFF

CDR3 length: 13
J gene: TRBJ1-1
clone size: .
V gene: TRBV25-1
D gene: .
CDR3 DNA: TGTGCCAGCAGTCCAGGGCGGTACACTGAAGCTTTCTTT
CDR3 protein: CASSPGRYTEAFF

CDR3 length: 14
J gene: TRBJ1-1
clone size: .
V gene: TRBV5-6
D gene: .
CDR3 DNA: TGTGCCAGCAGCTCCGGGTGGTTGAACACTGAAGCTTTCTTT
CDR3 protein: CASSSGWLNTEAFF